The 8 T cell receptor beta chains listed next were all sequenced from one sample in a study of T cell responses to AZD1222 COVID-19 vaccine. Libraries were prepared by immunoSEQ multiplex PCR; TCRdb keeps only in-frame clonotypes and omits some of them. This table holds some 170,000 clones, just over 90% found once. This specimen was peripheral blood, taken on day 0 of MenACWY control vaccination. Every receptor here comes from an adult in good health.

The chain uses TRBV30 and TRBJ2-7; 7 bases align to TRBD1. The CDR3 runs to 13 residues. J was trimmed by 0 bases and V by 2 bases; bases with no gene match: 1. Germline V gene sequence: CDR1 GTSNPN, CDR2 SVGIG (reference sequence). The CDR3 DNA reads TGTGCCTGGAGTAACAGGGGCTCCTACGAGCAGTACTTC. Residues: CAWSNRGSYEQYF.

This chain uses TRBV27 with TRBJ2-1; 8 bases agree with TRBD2. Trimming at V came to 1 base and at J to 6 bases, leaving 5 bases not matched to a gene. Germline CDR1 and CDR2: MNHEY and SMNVEV (reference sequence). This CDR3 region has 15 residues. CDR3 sequence (DNA): TGTGCCAGCAGTTTATGGCTAGCGGGCCCCAATGAGCAGTTCTTC. Amino acids: CASSLWLAGPNEQFF.

This sequence joins TRBV10-3 and TRBJ1-5; no clear D gene. The CDR3 is made up of 15 amino acids. CDR1 is ENHRY, CDR2 SYGVKD, per germline. Trimming pared 0 bases from V and 0 bases from J, leaving 6 bases between. The CDR3 nucleotides read TGTGCCATCAGTGAGTCAGGTGATAGCAATCAGCCCCAGCATTTT. Protein product: CAISESGDSNQPQHF.

The chain has TRBV5-1 and TRBJ1-2; possible D gene TRBD1, 5 bases. The length of the CDR3 is 13 residues. In germline, CDR1 is SGHRS, CDR2 YFSETQ. Trimming left V 4 bases short and J 3 bases short, with 10 bases between. In nucleotides, the CDR3 is TGCGCCAGCAGCCCGGGGGAAGACTATGGCTACACCTTC. This codes for CASSPGEDYGYTF. Based on the CDR3 plus reference TRBV5-1 and TRBJ1-2, the full variable domain is KAGVTQTPRYLIKTRGQQVTLSCSPISGHRSVSWYQQTPGQGLQFLFEYFSETQRNKGNFPGRFSGRQFSNSRSEMNVSTLELGDSALYLCASSPGEDYGYTFGSGTRLTVV.

The rearrangement links TRBV27 to TRBJ1-1; D might be TRBD1 (6 bases). The CDR3 totals 14 residues. V lost 5 bases, J lost 5 bases, and 15 bases lay in between. Germline V gene data show CDR1 as MNHEY and CDR2 as SMNVEV (reference sequence). The CDR3 reads CASSGQRRGTEAFF. The CDR3 coding sequence is TGTGCCAGCAGTGGGCAACGAAGGGGGACTGAAGCTTTCTTT.

V is TRBV27 and J is TRBJ1-1; D unresolved. The CDR3 loop spans 15 amino acids. Between the trimmed V and J ends, which lost 0 bases and 1 base, there was a span of 9 bases. Germline values: CDR1 MNHEY, CDR2 SMNVEV (reference sequence). CDR3 in amino acids: CASSLSPAGNTEAFF. The CDR3 coding sequence is TGTGCCAGCAGTTTATCCCCCGCGGGGAACACTGAAGCTTTCTTT.

The rearrangement joins TRBV7-6 to TRBJ2-2, with 13 bases aligning to TRBD2. The J segment lost 5 bases and the V segment lost 5 bases, leaving 11 bases of the junction unmatched. The germline V gene encodes CDR1 SGHVS and CDR2 FNYEAQ. CDR3 length: 18 residues. CDR3 sequence reads: CASSAGLAGVFETGELFF. In DNA, the CDR3 is TGTGCCAGCAGCGCCGGACTAGCGGGAGTTTTTGAGACCGGGGAGCTGTTTTTT. The full variable domain, in which reference TRBV7-6 and TRBJ2-2 provide the parts outside the CDR3, is GAGVSQSPRYKVTKRGQDVALRCDPISGHVSLYWYRQALGQGPEFLTYFNYEAQQDKSGLPNDRFSAERPEGSISTLTIQRTEQRDSAMYRCASSAGLAGVFETGELFFGEGSRLTVL.

This clone was observed once. This chain uses TRBV28 with TRBJ1-1; D ambiguous. The germline CDR1 and CDR2 sequences are MDHEN and SYDVKM. Trimming pared 6 bases from V and 0 bases from J, leaving 2 bases between. This CDR3 has 11 residues. The CDR3 sequence: CASRLNTEAFF. The CDR3 region has the DNA TGTGCCAGCAGATTGAACACTGAAGCTTTCTTT.